These T cell receptor beta chains were read from a single sample in a study of OX40 agonist ivuxolimab in advanced cancers. Libraries were prepared by immunoSEQ multiplex PCR; TCRdb keeps only in-frame clonotypes and omits some of them. This table holds around 57,000 clones, 92% found once. The specimen comprised CD4+ or CD8+ T cells sorted from blood, sampled in a trial of the OX40 agonist ivuxolimab. The receptors originated from an adult with an advanced solid tumor such as melanoma, head and neck, liver or kidney cancer. Each CDR3 is given with its conserved first and last residue. The D gene is left open where the match is weak. Not every row has a clone size; where given, it reads once, few, many or a size class.

D gene	V gene	clone size	J gene	CDR3 DNA	CDR3 protein
-	TRBV27	once	TRBJ2-3	TGTGCCAGCAGTCCCCATCCCCCCACAGATACGCAGTATTTT	CASSPHPPTDTQYF
-	TRBV6-5	once	TRBJ1-2	TGTGCCAGCAGTTCACAGGCAACTAACTATGGCTACACCTTC	CASSSQATNYGYTF
-	TRBV4-1	-	TRBJ1-2	TGCGCCAGCACCCCCTGGGACTGGTCGCGGGGCTACACCTTC	CASTPWDWSRGYTF
-	TRBV6-5	-	TRBJ2-1	TGTGCCAGCAGTTACTCTCCTCCAAGAGATGGGCAGTTCTTC	CASSYSPPRDGQFF
-	TRBV6-5	few	TRBJ1-5	TGTGCCAGCAGTTACGGCCAGGGGTCGTGGCCCCAGCATTTT	CASSYGQGSWPQHF
-	TRBV19	-	TRBJ1-1	TGTGCCAGTAGTATTAGCGGGAACACTGAAGCTTTCTTT	CASSISGNTEAFF
-	TRBV5-5	-	TRBJ2-7	TGTGCCAGCAGCTTAACAGCCAACCCTTCCTACGAGCAGTACTTC	CASSLTANPSYEQYF
-	TRBV9	-	TRBJ1-1	TGTGCCAGCAGCGTAGAGGGCACTGAAGCTTTCTTT	CASSVEGTEAFF
-	TRBV7-2	-	TRBJ2-5	TGTGCCAGCAGCTTAAAATCCAGCACGTACCAAGAGACCCAGTACTTC	CASSLKSSTYQETQYF
-	TRBV28	-	TRBJ1-2	TGTGCCAGCAGTCTCATGATGGGTGCTTCTAACTATGGCTACACCTTC	CASSLMMGASNYGYTF
-	TRBV6-5	once	TRBJ2-1	TGTGCCAGCAGACCCCTTGCGGATCATTACAATGAGCAGTTCTTC	CASRPLADHYNEQFF
-	TRBV4-1	once	TRBJ1-2	TGCGCCAGCAGCCAAGAGCCCTCCAACTATGGCTACACCTTC	CASSQEPSNYGYTF
TRBD1	TRBV28	-	TRBJ2-5	TGTGCCAGCAGTTTATTACAGACAGGGGGAGGCAAGACCCAGTACTTC	CASSLLQTGGGKTQYF
-	TRBV28	-	TRBJ1-5	TGTGCCAGCAGTTTAGAAGGGGGGCCCCAGCATTTT	CASSLEGGPQHF
TRBD2	TRBV6-5	-	TRBJ2-1	TGTGCCAGCAGTTATTCCGGGACTAGCGTCTACAATGAGCAGTTCTTC	CASSYSGTSVYNEQFF
-	TRBV6-5	-	TRBJ2-3	TGTGCCAGTGGGGGGTATGGGGCAGATACGCAGTATTTT	CASGGYGADTQYF
-	TRBV4-3	-	TRBJ2-6	TGCGCCAGCAGCCATGGCTCTGGGGCCAACGTCCTGACTTTC	CASSHGSGANVLTF
TRBD1	TRBV2	-	TRBJ1-5	TGTGCCAGCAGTGCCGGGACAGTAAGCAATCAGCCCCAGCATTTT	CASSAGTVSNQPQHF
-	TRBV10-3	-	TRBJ1-5	TGTGCCATCAGTTCAGGACCGATTACCTATAGCAATCAGCCCCAGCATTTT	CAISSGPITYSNQPQHF
TRBD1	TRBV28	-	TRBJ2-7	TGTGCCAGCACTCGGACAGGGGGCATGTACGAGCAGTACTTC	CASTRTGGMYEQYF
-	TRBV6-6	-	TRBJ2-1	TGTGCCTCAGGCCTCGACGTGCCGAGGTTGGGTGAGCAGTTCTTC	CASGLDVPRLGEQFF
-	TRBV2	-	TRBJ1-5	TGTGCCAGCAGTGAAGCGGGGGGAGCCTATCAGCCCCAGCATTTT	CASSEAGGAYQPQHF
-	TRBV5-4	-	TRBJ2-1	TGTGCCAGCAGCCCGACAACGGAAAGGGGGGGGAGGTTCTTC	CASSPTTERGGRFF
-	TRBV30	-	TRBJ1-5	TGTGCCTGGAGTTACGGGTTGGGCAATCAGCCCCAGCATTTT	CAWSYGLGNQPQHF
-	TRBV11-2	once	TRBJ2-2	TGTGCCAGCAGCTTAGCCGTGCTAGGGACCGGGGAGCTGTTTTTT	CASSLAVLGTGELFF
-	TRBV20-1	-	TRBJ2-5	TGCAGTGCCCAGCAAGAGACCCAGTACTTC	CSAQQETQYF
TRBD2	TRBV15	-	TRBJ2-3	TGTGCCACCAGCAGAGAGGGTAGCGGGGTTAGCACAGATACGCAGTATTTT	CATSREGSGVSTDTQYF
-	TRBV30	-	TRBJ1-1	TGTGCCTGGAGGGGTAATCTTGGAGGGAACACTGAAGCTTTCTTT	CAWRGNLGGNTEAFF
TRBD2	TRBV5-1	-	TRBJ2-1	TGCGCCAGCAGGATGACTAGCGGGGTGTTCGGTGAGCAGTTCTTC	CASRMTSGVFGEQFF
TRBD2	TRBV4-3	-	TRBJ2-3	TGCGCCAGCAGCCAAGAGGGACTAGCGGGGGACCACACAGATACGCAGTATTTT	CASSQEGLAGDHTDTQYF
-	TRBV28	once	TRBJ1-2	TGTGCCAGCAGACGAAAGGGTCCTATTTTGGGCTACACCTTC	CASRRKGPILGYTF
TRBD2	TRBV9	-	TRBJ2-3	TGTGCCAGCAGCACCAGCGGGAGGGCCCCCACAGATACGCAGTATTTT	CASSTSGRAPTDTQYF
-	TRBV4-1	-	TRBJ2-1	TGCGCCAGCAGCCAAGGGCGAGGAGGATACAATGAGCAGTTCTTC	CASSQGRGGYNEQFF
-	TRBV6-5	-	TRBJ1-2	TGTGCCAGCACCGCCGGCCCGTTTAAAGGCTACACCTTC	CASTAGPFKGYTF
TRBD1	TRBV28	-	TRBJ1-2	TGTGCCATCTCTACAGGGGGCGGTGACTATGGCTACACCTTC	CAISTGGGDYGYTF
-	TRBV25-1	-	TRBJ1-2	TGTGCCAGCAGTGAAGGGTATTTGAATGGCTACACCTTC	CASSEGYLNGYTF
TRBD2	TRBV28	once	TRBJ2-1	TGTGCCAGCTGTCCAGCGGGGGGGAATGAGCAGTTCTTC	CASCPAGGNEQFF
-	TRBV4-3	-	TRBJ1-5	TGCGCCAGCAGCCAAGACCCCGAAGAGCCCCAGCATTTT	CASSQDPEEPQHF
-	TRBV2	-	TRBJ1-5	TGTGCCAGCAGTGAAGCACGGAGCCAGCATTTT	CASSEARSQHF
TRBD1	TRBV5-1	-	TRBJ2-6	TGCGCCAGCAGCTCCAGGGGGTCTGGGGCCAACGTCCTGACTTTC	CASSSRGSGANVLTF
TRBD1	TRBV19	-	TRBJ1-1	TGTGCCAGTAGTATCCAGGGGGTGAACACTGAAGCTTTCTTT	CASSIQGVNTEAFF
-	TRBV5-4	-	TRBJ2-7	TGTGCCAGCAGCTCAAACTCCTACGAGCAGTACTTC	CASSSNSYEQYF
TRBD1	TRBV7-9	-	TRBJ2-7	TGTGCCAGCAGCTCTGACAGGGTTTGGGAGCAGTACTTC	CASSSDRVWEQYF
-	TRBV4-3	-	TRBJ2-7	TGCGCCAGCAGCCAAGATCTGGGGGGCGCTTCCTACGAGCAGTACTTC	CASSQDLGGASYEQYF